One and the same sample provided the 24 T cell receptor beta chains below, sequenced in a study of shared clonotypes between healthy human individuals. The protocol was immunoSEQ multiplex PCR, while the TCRdb copy is restricted to in-frame clones and leaves out a portion. The sample includes 150,000 to 200,000 clones, approximately 60% seen only once; the top ten take roughly 10%. Sequencing was carried out using memory CD4+ T cells sorted from blood. The subset here: CD45RA-negative fraction. Receptors originate from a man between 25 and 39 years old in good health.

The sample holds a few counts of this clone. The chain carries TRBV14 and TRBJ2-1, with D maybe TRBD1 (6 bases). The CDR3 sequence is 13 residues long. CDR1 SGHDN and CDR2 FVKESK come from the germline V gene. The germline V and J ends were trimmed by 6 bases and 4 bases, with 10 bases remaining between them. The CDR3 loop is CASRLTGYNEQFF. The CDR3 DNA reads TGTGCCAGCAGACTGACAGGATACAATGAGCAGTTCTTC.

The chain employs TRBV9 and TRBJ2-7; 7 bases map to TRBD2. This CDR3 spans 16 amino acids. Germline V CDR1 and CDR2: SGDLS, YYNGEE. V was clipped by 2 bases and J by 3 bases; unmatched bases: 11. CDR3 region: CASSVEPSGNLYEQYF. The CDR3 nucleotides read TGTGCCAGCAGCGTGGAACCTAGCGGCAATCTCTACGAGCAGTACTTC. Together with reference TRBV9 and TRBJ2-7, the CDR3 gives the full variable domain: DSGVTQTPKHLITATGQRVTLRCSPRSGDLSVYWYQQSLDQGLQFLIQYYNGEERAKGNILERFSAQQFPDLHSELNLSSLELGDSALYFCASSVEPSGNLYEQYFGPGTRLTVT.

Ten or more counts support this clone. The rearrangement joins TRBV6-1 to TRBJ1-2; possible D gene TRBD1, 5 bases. Germline values: CDR1 MNHNS, CDR2 SASEGT. The V end was cut by 4 bases, the J end by 4 bases, with 19 bases between. The CDR3 sequence is 16 residues long. CDR3: CASSGGLGQSAYGYTF. As DNA, the CDR3 is TGTGCCAGCAGTGGGGGGTTAGGGCAGAGTGCCTATGGCTACACCTTC.

The V and J genes are TRBV5-4 and TRBJ2-5; 8 nucleotides match TRBD1. Germline CDR1 reads SGHNT; CDR2 reads YYREEE (reference sequence). There are 13 residues in the CDR3. Unmatched junction bases numbered 5, after V lost 7 bases and J lost 3 bases. The chain's CDR3 is CASSRGQEETQYF. DNA for the CDR3: TGTGCCAGCTCTCGGGGACAGGAAGAGACCCAGTACTTC.

The chain links TRBV11-2 to TRBJ2-1; perhaps TRBD2 as D (6 bases). With 1 base removed from V and 9 bases from J, the gap between germline ends came to 22 bases. This CDR3 is 17 amino acids long. The germline V gene encodes CDR1 SGHAT and CDR2 FQNNGV. The CDR3 sequence: CASSLVVVAGSVGEQFF. Written as DNA, the CDR3 is TGTGCCAGCAGCTTAGTAGTCGTCGCGGGATCAGTTGGTGAGCAGTTCTTC.

This clone was observed a few times. The CDR3 nucleotides are TGTGCCAGCAGTCCTATAGCGGGAAAGGGTTCCTACGAGCAGTACTTC. This encodes CASSPIAGKGSYEQYF. The chain recombines TRBV7-6 with TRBJ2-7, with 8 nucleotides matching TRBD2. Looked up from germline, CDR1 is SGHVS and CDR2 is FNYEAQ. Trimming cost V 6 bases and J 1 base; bases outside gene matches: 11. The CDR3 spans 16 residues.

V gene TRBV7-9 combines with J gene TRBJ2-3, with unresolved D. This CDR3 spans 14 amino acids. Per germline, CDR1 SEHNR and CDR2 FQNEAQ (reference sequence). Trimming removed 1 base from V and 0 bases from J, with 5 bases in between. The CDR3 coding sequence is TGTGCCAGCAGCTTAGACAGTAGCACAGATACGCAGTATTTT. Amino acid sequence: CASSLDSSTDTQYF.

This clone appeared a single time. The chain is built from TRBV28 and TRBJ2-3; TRBD2 might be the D (6 bases). Per germline, CDR1 MDHEN and CDR2 SYDVKM. The CDR3 is made up of 15 amino acids. V lost 4 bases, J lost 6 bases, and 17 bases lay in between. In DNA form, the CDR3 reads TGTGCCAGCAGTTCGACTCGACGGCGGGGCGATACGCAGTATTTT. Translation: CASSSTRRRGDTQYF. The whole variable domain, filled in from reference TRBV28 and TRBJ2-3, reads DVKVTQSSRYLVKRTGEKVFLECVQDMDHENMFWYRQDPGLGLRLIYFSYDVKMKEKGDIPEGYSVSREKKERFSLILESASTNQTSMYLCASSSTRRRGDTQYFGPGTRLTVL.

This clone showed up just a few times. The rearrangement uses TRBV9 and TRBJ2-1; 11 positions match TRBD2. The J segment lost 5 bases and the V segment lost 4 bases, leaving 11 bases of the junction unmatched. The CDR3 runs to 17 residues. Germline V gene lookup returns CDR1 SGDLS and CDR2 YYNGEE. The CDR3: CASSPPPGTSGDNEQFF. The CDR3 nucleotides read TGTGCCAGCAGCCCTCCTCCCGGGACTAGCGGAGACAATGAGCAGTTCTTC.

This sequence joins TRBV5-1 and TRBJ2-2; D possibly corresponds to TRBD2 (6 bases). The V end lost 7 bases, the J end lost 6 bases, and 16 bases lay between the germline ends. Germline loops: CDR1 SGHRS, CDR2 YFSETQ. The length of the CDR3 is 14 residues. In DNA, the CDR3 is TGCGCCAGCTCAGGAGATAGGAGGGCCGGGGAGCTGTTTTTT. Its protein is CASSGDRRAGELFF. The full variable domain, in which reference TRBV5-1 and TRBJ2-2 provide the parts outside the CDR3, is KAGVTQTPRYLIKTRGQQVTLSCSPISGHRSVSWYQQTPGQGLQFLFEYFSETQRNKGNFPGRFSGRQFSNSRSEMNVSTLELGDSALYLCASSGDRRAGELFFGEGSRLTVL.

This rearrangement joins TRBV5-1 to TRBJ2-5; D not certain. V shed 2 bases and J shed 3 bases, with 11 bases lying between them. Germline V gene lookup returns CDR1 SGHRS and CDR2 YFSETQ. The CDR3 sequence is 14 residues long. The CDR3 is CASSFFPAEETQYF. The CDR3 nucleotides are TGCGCCAGCAGCTTCTTCCCGGCCGAAGAGACCCAGTACTTC.

V and J are TRBV29-1 and TRBJ2-3; possible D gene TRBD1, 6 bases. With 6 bases removed from V and 2 bases from J, the gap between germline ends came to 15 bases. CDR1 is SQVTM and CDR2 is ANQGSEA in the germline V gene. This CDR3 is 14 amino acids long. The CDR3 sequence: CSVKAGTITDTQYF. The CDR3 bases are TGCAGCGTAAAAGCAGGGACAATCACAGATACGCAGTATTTT.

The gene calls are TRBV5-1 and TRBJ1-1; D remains unclear. This CDR3 comprises 13 residues. V was clipped by 4 bases and J by 7 bases, with 14 bases between them. Germline-derived CDR1 and CDR2 are SGHRS and YFSETQ. The CDR3 spells CASSVGIRNEAFF. The CDR3 DNA reads as TGCGCCAGCAGCGTGGGGATCCGGAATGAAGCTTTCTTT.

This clone was detected only a few times. This chain joins TRBV7-6 and TRBJ2-2, with a tentative D call TRBD2 (5 bases). CDR1 SGHVS and CDR2 FNYEAQ come from the germline V gene. V lost 6 bases and J 6 bases, leaving 14 bases between the germline ends. This CDR3 spans 14 amino acids. The CDR3 sequence: CASRSGFLAGELFF. In nucleotides, the CDR3 is TGTGCCAGCAGATCGGGGTTTTTGGCCGGGGAGCTGTTTTTT.

DNA for the CDR3: TGTGCCAGCAGTGCCTCTAGCGGAGTTTACAATGAGCAGTTCTTC. It translates to CASSASSGVYNEQFF. The chain has TRBV6-1 and TRBJ2-1, with 7 bases lining up with TRBD2. The CDR3 is 15 residues long. CDR1 MNHNS and CDR2 SASEGT come from the germline V gene. Trimming cost V 4 bases and J 4 bases; bases outside gene matches: 7.

J is TRBJ2-1 and V is TRBV11-1, with 7 bases identical to TRBD1. There are 17 residues in the CDR3. From germline, CDR1 is SGHAT and CDR2 FQDESV (reference sequence). V shed 5 bases and J 5 bases; nucleotides not matched to a gene: 15. CDR3: CASSGPRTGPGNNEQFF. CDR3 nucleotides: TGTGCCAGCAGCGGGCCGCGGACAGGACCGGGGAACAATGAGCAGTTCTTC.

The chain is built from TRBV5-1 and TRBJ1-5; D remains unclear. The ends were cut back, 0 bases at V and 2 bases at J, with 9 bases in the middle. From germline, CDR1 is SGHRS and CDR2 YFSETQ. The CDR3 length is 15 residues. CDR3 region: CASSLDGFGNQPQHF. The CDR3 bases are TGCGCCAGCAGCTTGGACGGGTTCGGCAATCAGCCCCAGCATTTT.

The chain is built from TRBV18 and TRBJ1-5; D perhaps matches TRBD1 (5 bases). CDR1 and CDR2 from the germline V gene are KGHSH and LQKENI. The CDR3 contains 15 residues. Trimming took 4 bases from V and 6 from J, leaving 16 bases between them. The CDR3 reads CASSHEGLKGQPQHF. DNA of the CDR3: TGTGCCAGCTCACATGAGGGGTTGAAAGGTCAGCCCCAGCATTTT. Based on the CDR3 plus reference TRBV18 and TRBJ1-5, the full variable domain is NAGVMQNPRHLVRRRGQEARLRCSPMKGHSHVYWYRQLPEEGLKFMVYLQKENIIDESGMPKERFSAEFPKEGPSILRIQQVVRGDSAAYFCASSHEGLKGQPQHFGDGTRLSIL.

The chain couples TRBV5-1 to TRBJ1-1, with TRBD1 identical over 8 bases. Germline V gene lookup returns CDR1 SGHRS and CDR2 YFSETQ. The V segment lost 1 base and the J segment 1 base; nucleotides outside the gene matches: 6. This CDR3 region has 16 residues. CDR3 protein: CASSLSRDRRNTEAFF. In DNA, the CDR3 is TGCGCCAGCAGCTTGTCTCGGGACAGGAGGAACACTGAAGCTTTCTTT. The variable domain in full, completed from reference TRBV5-1 and TRBJ1-1, reads KAGVTQTPRYLIKTRGQQVTLSCSPISGHRSVSWYQQTPGQGLQFLFEYFSETQRNKGNFPGRFSGRQFSNSRSEMNVSTLELGDSALYLCASSLSRDRRNTEAFFGQGTRLTVV.

The chain links TRBV29-1 to TRBJ2-1, with D unresolved. Germline CDR1 SQVTM, CDR2 ANQGSEA. The CDR3 length is 15 residues. V dropped 4 bases and J dropped 4 bases, with 17 bases sitting between them. This chain's CDR3 is CSVVSSGFRYNEQFF. DNA of the CDR3: TGCAGCGTTGTTAGTTCCGGGTTTCGGTACAATGAGCAGTTCTTC.

The genes are TRBV6-5 and TRBJ2-5; the D is unclear. The CDR3 spans 14 residues. V shed 3 bases and J shed 6 bases, with 14 bases lying between them. The germline gives CDR1 MNHEY, CDR2 SVGAGI. CDR3 in DNA: TGTGCCAGCAGTTATAACGCCAGAGAGCAGACCCAGTACTTC. It is translated as CASSYNAREQTQYF.

This clone was detected ten times or more. This chain links TRBV7-9 with TRBJ1-2; D not resolved. The CDR3 spans 13 residues. Germline CDR1 and CDR2: SEHNR and FQNEAQ (reference sequence). V dropped 5 bases and J dropped 4 bases, with 11 bases sitting between them. CDR3 nucleotide sequence: TGTGCCAGCAGCCCGGCCGGGCCCTATGGCTACACCTTC. This translates into CASSPAGPYGYTF.

The chain links TRBV11-2 to TRBJ2-2, with unresolved D. CDR3 length: 17 amino acids. Germline assignment: CDR1 SGHAT and CDR2 FQNNGV. V lost 1 base, J lost 0 bases, and 12 bases lay in between. The CDR3 loop reads CASSLGTPSANTGELFF. In nucleotides, the CDR3 is TGTGCCAGCAGCTTAGGTACTCCTTCCGCGAACACCGGGGAGCTGTTTTTT. The full variable domain, with the rest looked up from reference TRBV11-2 and TRBJ2-2, is EAGVAQSPRYKIIEKRQSVAFWCNPISGHATLYWYQQILGQGPKLLIQFQNNGVVDDSQLPKDRFSAERLKGVDSTLKIQPAKLEDSAVYLCASSLGTPSANTGELFFGEGSRLTVL.

V gene TRBV4-3 combines with J gene TRBJ2-7, with 8 bases lining up with TRBD1. This CDR3 has 13 amino acids. CDR1 is LGHNA and CDR2 is YSLEER in the germline V gene. V dropped 5 bases and J dropped 7; count of bases not matched to a gene: 7. The CDR3 coding sequence is TGCGCCAGCAGCTCTACTACAGGGGGAGAGCAGTACTTC. Its translation: CASSSTTGGEQYF.